What follows are 10 T cell receptor beta chains derived from one specimen sequenced in a study of blood T cell repertoires in COVID-19. The table came from immunoSEQ multiplex PCR; TCRdb's copy has only in-frame clones and leaves some out. The table lists 150,000 to 180,000 clones, roughly 84% of them singletons. The sequenced sample was peripheral blood. These receptors all stem from a man between 60 and 75 years old with COVID-19, enrolled during active disease.

In this sample, this clone turned up once. The rearrangement uses TRBV4-1 and TRBJ2-7; 9 bases align to TRBD1. Germline CDR1 is MGHRA and CDR2 is YSYEKL. V was pared by 5 bases and J by 2 bases, with 4 bases of the junction left unmatched. CDR3 length: 14 residues. DNA of the CDR3: TGCGCCAGCAGCATCCGGGACAGGGCCTACGAGCAGTACTTC. The encoded protein is CASSIRDRAYEQYF.

The rearrangement links TRBV7-9 to TRBJ2-1, with 13 bases fitting TRBD2. The CDR3 is 19 amino acids. Unmatched junction bases numbered 10, after V lost 5 bases and J lost 0 bases. CDR1 is SEHNR, CDR2 FQNEAQ, per germline (reference sequence). The CDR3 here is CASSDQTSGGLSSYNEQFF. CDR3 bases: TGTGCCAGCAGCGACCAGACTAGCGGGGGGCTGAGCTCCTACAATGAGCAGTTCTTC.

DNA of the CDR3: TGTGCCAGCAGGACGGGAGTCGGAGAGACCCAGTACTTC. It is translated as CASRTGVGETQYF. The V gene is TRBV3-1 (or the pseudogene TRBV3-2), the J gene TRBJ2-5, with a possible D match to TRBD2 (6 bases). CDR3 length equals 13 residues. V was shortened by 6 bases and J by 4 bases, with 12 bases between the two germline ends. Germline loops: CDR1 LGHDT, CDR2 YNNKEL (reference sequence).

The genes are TRBV2 and TRBJ2-5, with D perhaps matching TRBD2 (7 bases). Germline loops: CDR1 SNHLY, CDR2 FYNNEI. The ends were cut back, 3 bases at V and 4 bases at J, with 18 bases in the middle. The CDR3 is 16 amino acids. CDR3 protein: CASSDKGGLVVETQYF. The DNA of the CDR3 is TGTGCCAGCAGTGATAAGGGGGGGCTAGTGGTAGAGACCCAGTACTTC.

This chain connects TRBV19 to TRBJ1-5; the D is unclear. The ends were cut back, 5 bases at V and 6 bases at J, with 11 bases in the middle. Looked up from germline, CDR1 is LNHDA and CDR2 is SQIVND (reference sequence). The CDR3 length is 13 residues. CDR3 DNA sequence: TGTGCCAGTAGTGGCACAGAGGGTCAGCCCCAGCATTTT. Translating it yields CASSGTEGQPQHF. Full variable domain (outside the CDR3, taken from reference TRBV19 and TRBJ1-5): DGGITQSPKYLFRKEGQNVTLSCEQNLNHDAMYWYRQDPGQGLRLIYYSQIVNDFQKGDIAEGYSVSREKKESFPLTVTSAQKNPTAFYLCASSGTEGQPQHFGDGTRLSIL.

The chain uses TRBV30 and TRBJ2-2; D unclear. CDR3 length equals 14 residues. The germline gives CDR1 GTSNPN, CDR2 SVGIG (reference sequence). V was clipped by 4 bases and J by 1 base, with 10 bases between them. CDR3 sequence (DNA): TGTGCCTGGATCCGGCAGGTGAACACCGGGGAGCTGTTTTTT. Its protein product is CAWIRQVNTGELFF.

The table lists this clone with a count of one. This chain joins TRBV5-1 and TRBJ1-6; D uncertain. Germline V gene data show CDR1 as SGHRS and CDR2 as YFSETQ. Trimming cost V 0 bases and J 1 base, with 5 bases left between them. This CDR3 spans 15 amino acids. The CDR3 DNA is TGCGCCAGCAGCTTGGACATTTCCTATAATTCACCCCTCCACTTT. It translates to CASSLDISYNSPLHF.

This chain uses TRBV19 with TRBJ1-5; 8 bases agree with TRBD1. Germline V gene lookup returns CDR1 LNHDA and CDR2 SQIVND (reference sequence). V lost 1 base to trimming and J lost 2 bases; unmatched junction nucleotides: 7. The CDR3 is made up of 17 amino acids. As DNA, the CDR3 is TGTGCCAGTAGTATAGGTCGCAGGGGGCTGGGCAATCAGCCCCAGCATTTT. Residues: CASSIGRRGLGNQPQHF.

The rearrangement links TRBV24-1 to TRBJ1-3, with D possibly being TRBD1 (5 bases). CDR1 is KGHDR, CDR2 SFDVKD, per germline. The CDR3 runs 14 residues. Trimming left V 3 bases short and J 3 bases short, with 8 bases between. CDR3 nucleotides: TGTGCCACCAGTGATCCAGGGATTGGAAACACCATATATTTT. Translated: CATSDPGIGNTIYF.

The V gene is TRBV7-2, the J gene TRBJ1-6; D uncertain. This CDR3 spans 16 amino acids. Trimming pared 6 bases from V and 3 bases from J, leaving 15 bases between. CDR1 is SGHTA, CDR2 FQGNSA, per germline. The CDR3 bases are TGTGCCAGCAGACATAACGAGGCTTTCTATAATTCACCCCTCCACTTT. Its protein product is CASRHNEAFYNSPLHF.